These 26 T cell receptor beta chains were all obtained from the same sample, sequenced in a study of blood T cell repertoires in COVID-19. The assay was immunoSEQ multiplex PCR, and TCRdb's table has in-frame clones only and misses some. The table has roughly 250,000 clones, approximately 83% seen once. Sequencing used PBMCs or T cells enriched from blood (not recorded which). The receptor set was obtained from a woman aged 40 to 55 with acute COVID-19.

The V call is TRBV20-1, the J call TRBJ2-1; no clear D gene. V was shortened by 6 bases and J by 4 bases, with 7 bases between the two germline ends. Germline CDR1 reads DFQATT; CDR2 reads SNEGSKA (reference sequence). The CDR3 has 11 residues. The CDR3 region is CSAASYNEQFF. CDR3 sequence (DNA): TGCAGTGCCGCTAGTTACAATGAGCAGTTCTTC.

This chain links TRBV5-4 with TRBJ2-6; no clear D gene. The germline gives CDR1 SGHNT, CDR2 YYREEE (reference sequence). Trimming removed 0 bases at V and 4 bases at J, with 11 bases between. The CDR3 is 16 residues long. This CDR3 is CASSLAMPSGANVLTF. CDR3 bases: TGTGCCAGCAGCTTGGCTATGCCCTCCGGGGCCAACGTCCTGACTTTC.

Here the CDR3 DNA reads TGCAGCGTTGTAGGGGACAGGGCCTACGAGCAGTACTTC. It yields the protein CSVVGDRAYEQYF. This chain links TRBV29-1 with TRBJ2-7, with 9 bases lining up with TRBD1. Losses at the gene ends were 4 bases for V and 2 bases for J; bases not matched to a gene: 3. CDR3 length: 13 residues. Germline V lookup: CDR1 SQVTM, CDR2 ANQGSEA.

V and J are TRBV5-1 and TRBJ2-2; D remains unclear. The V end was cut by 1 base, the J end by 2 bases, with 12 bases between. This CDR3 has 16 residues. Germline V lookup: CDR1 SGHRS, CDR2 YFSETQ. The CDR3: CASSLRGSLNTGELFF. DNA for the CDR3: TGCGCCAGCAGCTTGCGAGGATCCCTCAACACCGGGGAGCTGTTTTTT.

This chain joins TRBV1 and TRBJ2-3; TRBD1, the table's D call, lacks a check against the DNA. TRBV1 is annotated as a pseudogene. This CDR3 contains 19 residues. The CDR3: CTSSQGGGVGERRTDTQYF. CDR3 nucleotide sequence: TGCACCAGCAGCCAAGGAGGGGGTGTTGGGGAGAGGCGCACAGATACGCAGTATTTT.

The rearrangement joins TRBV18 to TRBJ1-6, with TRBD1 as a possible D gene (5 bases). Germline-derived CDR1 and CDR2 are KGHSH and LQKENI. V lost 2 bases and J 8 bases, leaving 16 bases between the germline ends. The CDR3 runs 16 residues. This chain's CDR3 is CASSPAGGTGDSPLHF. The CDR3 DNA is TGTGCCAGCTCACCAGCCGGTGGGACGGGGGATTCACCCCTCCACTTT.

The chain couples TRBV27 to TRBJ2-5, with D perhaps TRBD2 (5 bases). Germline values: CDR1 MNHEY, CDR2 SMNVEV (reference sequence). The CDR3 extends over 14 amino acids. V lost 6 bases and J lost 5, with 16 bases in between. The CDR3 loop reads CASSLAGRGETQYF. Written as DNA, the CDR3 is TGTGCCAGCAGCCTAGCTGGGAGAGGGGAGACCCAGTACTTC.

The V and J genes are TRBV2 and TRBJ2-7; no clear D gene. Germline V lookup: CDR1 SNHLY, CDR2 FYNNEI. V gave up 9 bases and J gave up 1 base, with 10 bases separating them. This CDR3 has 12 residues. The CDR3 here is CASSWVSYEQYF. CDR3 coding DNA: TGTGCCAGTAGCTGGGTGTCCTACGAGCAGTACTTC.

This chain connects TRBV6-5 to TRBJ2-5, with 11 bases matching TRBD1. Germline CDR1 and CDR2: MNHEY and SVGAGI. The CDR3 covers 14 residues. Germline trimming cut 7 bases from V and 4 bases from J; bases unmatched to any gene: 5. The chain's CDR3 is CASIRTGGTETQYF. DNA for the CDR3: TGTGCCAGCATTAGGACAGGGGGCACAGAGACCCAGTACTTC.

The gene calls are TRBV11-3 and TRBJ1-6, with 7 bases matching TRBD1. After removal of 5 bases from V and 0 bases from J, the junction contained 7 bases not matched to a gene. This CDR3 is built from 17 residues. Germline CDR1 is SGHNT and CDR2 is YENEEA. The CDR3 here is CASSERQGSSYNSPLHF. The CDR3 bases are TGTGCCAGCAGCGAAAGACAGGGAAGCTCCTATAATTCACCCCTCCACTTT.

The rearrangement joins TRBV4-1 to TRBJ2-3; maybe TRBD2 (6 bases). In germline, CDR1 is MGHRA, CDR2 YSYEKL. V was shortened by 0 bases and J by 2 bases, with 15 bases between the two germline ends. This CDR3 is 17 amino acids long. This CDR3 is CASSQDSRERSTDTQYF. CDR3 nucleotide sequence: TGCGCCAGCAGCCAAGATTCTCGGGAGCGGTCCACAGATACGCAGTATTTT.

J is TRBJ2-7 and V is TRBV10-3, with 7 positions matching TRBD1. The CDR3 totals 14 residues. J gave up 2 bases and V 0 bases, and 1 base lay outside the gene matches. In germline, CDR1 is ENHRY, CDR2 SYGVKD. The CDR3 protein is CAISESGTAYEQYF. CDR3 in DNA: TGTGCCATCAGTGAGTCCGGGACAGCCTACGAGCAGTACTTC.

The V gene is TRBV7-8, the J gene TRBJ2-2; no clear D. This CDR3 spans 13 amino acids. V lost 0 bases, J lost 8 bases, and 7 bases lay in between. CDR1 is SGHVS and CDR2 is FQNEAQ in the germline V gene. The CDR3 nucleotides read TGTGCCAGCAGCTTAGCGCGAGAGGGGGAGCTGTTTTTT. Translated, it gives CASSLAREGELFF.

This clone was counted only a few times. The V gene is TRBV5-1, the J gene TRBJ1-2; the match to TRBD1 covers 8 bases. Germline V gene lookup returns CDR1 SGHRS and CDR2 YFSETQ. The CDR3 contains 12 residues. The junction had 4 bases not matched to a gene; V was cut back by 4 bases and J by 8 bases. CDR3 DNA: TGCGCCAGCAGCCCGACAGGGGTCGGCTACACCTTC. This encodes CASSPTGVGYTF.

This clone appeared a few times. The chain joins TRBV6-2 or TRBV6-3 to TRBJ2-3; 11 nucleotides line up with TRBD2. With 6 bases clipped from V and 3 bases from J, the junction kept 14 bases outside the gene matches. CDR1 is MNHEY and CDR2 is SVGEGT in the germline V gene. The CDR3 covers 18 residues. CDR3 nucleotide sequence: TGTGCCAGCAGCCCCCCCCACCGTATAGCGGGAGGGACAGATACGCAGTATTTT. Its protein product is CASSPPHRIAGGTDTQYF.

The gene calls are TRBV11-3 and TRBJ2-7; 10 bases align to TRBD2. J gave up 7 bases and V 5 bases, and 5 bases lay outside the gene matches. Germline V gene lookup returns CDR1 SGHNT and CDR2 YENEEA. The CDR3 has 13 amino acids. As DNA, the CDR3 is TGTGCCAGCAGCGTTAGCGGGAGGCCTGAGCAGTACTTC. Translating it yields CASSVSGRPEQYF.

Worth noting for this clone: The junction departs from the called germline gene at one end, perhaps through a read error. The J gene is TRBJ2-1, the V gene TRBV6-5; D is unclear. The CDR3 is made up of 13 amino acids. CDR1 and CDR2 from the germline V gene are MNHEY and SVGAGI. The CDR3 region has the DNA TGTGCCAGCAGTTACTCCCGGTACAGTGAGCAGTTCTTC. Translating it yields CASSYSRYSEQFF.

On this clone: At the DNA level, this CDR3 is encoded by other sequences in the same sample as well. The chain joins TRBV4-2 to TRBJ1-1; 7 bases fit TRBD1. The trim removed 0 bases at V and 5 bases at J, leaving 3 bases unmatched. The CDR3 is made up of 14 amino acids. The germline gives CDR1 LGHNA, CDR2 YNFKEQ. For the CDR3, the DNA is TGTGCCAGCAGCCAAGATCACAGGGGAACTGAAGCTTTCTTT. Translated: CASSQDHRGTEAFF.

This clone was seen only once. The chain recombines TRBV6-1 with TRBJ2-1, with TRBD1 matching 8 bases. CDR1 is MNHNS and CDR2 is SASEGT in the germline V gene. CDR3 length: 14 residues. J lost 9 bases, V lost 3 bases, and 7 bases had no gene match. The CDR3 DNA reads as TGTGCCAGCAGTGAGGACAGGGTGCGGGTTGAGCAGTTCTTC. It translates to CASSEDRVRVEQFF.

The rearrangement joins TRBV4-1 to TRBJ2-7; 9 nucleotides agree with TRBD2. In germline, CDR1 is MGHRA, CDR2 YSYEKL. The trim removed 2 bases at V and 0 bases at J, leaving 8 bases unmatched. This CDR3 is built from 17 residues. The CDR3 reads CASSQKPSGERSYEQYF. CDR3 DNA: TGCGCCAGCAGCCAAAAACCTAGCGGGGAGCGCTCCTACGAGCAGTACTTC.

The table lists this clone with a count of one. J is TRBJ2-3 and V is TRBV29-1, with 8 bases fitting TRBD2. With V trimmed by 6 bases and J by 2 bases, 7 bases remained unmatched. The CDR3 is 14 amino acids. CDR1 SQVTM and CDR2 ANQGSEA come from the germline V gene. This CDR3 is CSVHGSGITDTQYF. Here the CDR3 DNA reads TGCAGCGTGCACGGTAGCGGGATCACAGATACGCAGTATTTT.

The V call is TRBV5-4, the J call TRBJ2-3; 9 bases agree with TRBD1. V dropped 4 bases and J dropped 6; count of bases not matched to a gene: 6. Germline CDR1 and CDR2: SGHNT and YYREEE (reference sequence). The CDR3 sequence is 14 residues long. Written as DNA, the CDR3 is TGTGCCAGCAGCCAACAGGGGGCTGAGGATACGCAGTATTTT. It specifies CASSQQGAEDTQYF.

The chain is built from TRBV7-9 and TRBJ1-1, with TRBD1 matching 7 bases. The trim removed 5 bases at V and 6 bases at J, leaving 18 bases unmatched. The CDR3 consists of 17 residues. The germline V gene has CDR1 SEHNR and CDR2 FQNEAQ (reference sequence). The CDR3 DNA sequence: TGTGCCAGCAGCCCACCGAGGGGCGGGACAGAGCGGCCTGAAGCTTTCTTT. This gives the protein CASSPPRGGTERPEAFF.

The chain recombines TRBV9 with TRBJ1-3; D gene ambiguous. V lost 0 bases and J 0 bases, leaving 7 bases between the germline ends. The length of the CDR3 is 15 residues. CDR1 is SGDLS and CDR2 is YYNGEE in the germline V gene. CDR3 in DNA: TGTGCCAGCAGCGTAGCCGGTGACTCTGGAAACACCATATATTTT. Translation gives CASSVAGDSGNTIYF.

V usage is TRBV9 and J usage is TRBJ2-2; 7 nucleotides align to TRBD2. Germline assignment: CDR1 SGDLS and CDR2 YYNGEE. The CDR3 totals 19 residues. Germline trimming cut 3 bases from V and 0 bases from J; bases unmatched to any gene: 14. The CDR3 region has the DNA TGTGCCAGCAGCGGCAGGACTACTGAGCGGGAACCGAACACCGGGGAGCTGTTTTTT. As protein: CASSGRTTEREPNTGELFF.

The chain is built from TRBV10-3 and TRBJ2-7; the match to TRBD2 covers 8 bases. The V gene's germline CDR1 is ENHRY and CDR2 SYGVKD. After removal of 2 bases from V and 3 bases from J, the junction contained 6 bases not matched to a gene. This CDR3 has 15 amino acids. This chain's CDR3 is CAISERAGVGYEQYF. In nucleotides, the CDR3 is TGTGCCATCAGTGAGCGAGCGGGAGTCGGCTACGAGCAGTACTTC.